The 4 T cell receptor beta chains listed next were all sequenced from one sample in a study of blood T cells in healthy people across ages. With a J-beta primer mix and a sample-barcoded 5' primer, a second PCR ran about 6 to 11 cycles. TCRdb re-derived calls from the 5' RACE reads in MiXCR, one entry per CDR3 protein. Of around 1,800,000 distinct CDR3 sequences listed, about 39% are singletons. The specimen was blood. The receptors stem from a human donor in good health.

This sequence joins TRBV28 and TRBJ1-6; tentative D call: TRBD1 (5 bases). Trimming pared 3 bases from V and 11 bases from J, leaving 14 bases between. CDR3 size: 14 residues. Per the germline V gene, CDR1 is MDHEN and CDR2 is SYDVKM. The CDR3 sequence: CASSLGGSGAPLHF. CDR3 nucleotide sequence: TGTGCCAGCAGTTTGGGGGGATCCGGTGCACCCCTCCACTTT.

This clonotype appeared a few times. V is TRBV30 and J is TRBJ1-2; D gene unclear. Germline CDR1 and CDR2: GTSNPN and SVGIG (reference sequence). V lost 2 bases to trimming and J lost 8 bases, with 12 bases between them. This CDR3 comprises 12 residues. The CDR3 loop is CAWSRQSGGYTF. The CDR3 coding sequence is TGTGCCTGGAGTAGGCAGTCTGGAGGCTACACCTTC.

This clonotype appeared a few times. CDR3 protein: CASSWRGGTNEKLFF. The CDR3 coding sequence is TGTGCCAGCAGTTGGAGGGGGGGAACTAATGAAAAACTGTTTTTT. This chain uses TRBV6-5 with TRBJ1-4; tentatively, D is TRBD1 (6 bases). Germline values: CDR1 MNHEY, CDR2 SVGAGI. V was trimmed by 4 bases and J by 1 base, leaving 10 bases between them. The CDR3 covers 15 residues.

This clonotype has more than one count but fewer than ten. The V gene is TRBV7-2, the J gene TRBJ2-7, with D perhaps matching TRBD1 (6 bases). The V and J ends lost 1 base and 5 bases respectively, with 15 bases between them. Germline V lookup: CDR1 SGHTA, CDR2 FQGNSA. This CDR3 is 15 amino acids long. The DNA of the CDR3 is TGTGCCAGCAGCTTAGGGGTGGGGGCTCAGCACGAGCAGTACTTC. This codes for CASSLGVGAQHEQYF.